This T cell receptor (beta chain) is drawn from a study of T cells in Graves' hyperthyroidism and ophthalmopathy. General observations from the study: Most thyroid clonotypes expanded above 0.001 appeared in blood too.

With duration under 3 months, ophthalmopathy was active: Clinical Activity Score at least 3, NOSPECS at least 4. Diagnoses were made from clinical symptoms, serum measures (thyroxine and TRAb), thyroid ultrasound and orbital computed tomography. This clonotype was counted a few times. What it binds is unknown. TCR beta CDR3 region amplification was performed from RNA transcripts. Initially, a first-round RT-PCR of the TCR CDR3 employed the HTBI primer set. Each CDR3 protein gets one entry after TCRdb re-called the multiplex PCR reads with MiXCR. The sample yields approximately 600,000 distinct CDR3 sequences, 14% seen once. The V and J ends lost 3 bases and 9 bases, in that order; junction bases with no gene match: 11. This CDR3 has 15 amino acids. CDR1 is LNHNV, CDR2 YYDKDF, per germline (reference sequence).

This rearrangement joins TRBV15 to TRBJ2-1; 7 bases match TRBD1. The material sequenced was blood. This TCR derives from a woman younger than 35 with Graves' ophthalmopathy. CDR3 amino acids: CATSRRGTPGGEQFF. The CDR3 DNA reads TGTGCCACCAGCAGGAGGGGGACCCCAGGGGGTGAGCAGTTCTTC.